This T cell receptor (beta chain) is from a study of shared clonotypes between healthy human individuals. Study results and limitations: Sampling used blood alone; tissue repertoires probably differ.

The V and J ends lost 1 base and 0 bases respectively, with 8 bases between them. Germline values: CDR1 SGDLS, CDR2 YYNGEE. The CDR3 sequence is 15 residues long. As concerns this clone: The antigen is undetermined.

Genomic DNA from each subset was divided evenly over several immunoSEQ plates. Data came from immunoSEQ multiplex PCR; TCRdb stores just in-frame clones and leaves some out. The profile covers 2 million to 3 million clones, with around 90% appearing a single time and 0.13% to 0.15% taken by the ten largest. Material for sequencing was naive CD4+ T cells sorted from blood. Regarding subset: CD45RA+ positively selected. V usage is TRBV9 and J usage is TRBJ1-5; tentative D call: TRBD1 (5 bases). The TCR was taken from a man between 18 and 35 years old in good health. The CDR3 DNA reads TGTGCCAGCAGCGTAACAGGACTTAGCAATCAGCCCCAGCATTTT. It codes for CASSVTGLSNQPQHF.